Listed here is a single T cell receptor beta chain. Its specificity is unknown. These data are taken from a study of shared clonotypes between healthy human individuals. General study points: At large depth, rarefaction still showed sorted-subset sequencing to be incomplete.

Original processing notes: Sequence data from immunoSEQ were junction-only and lacked quality scores; consequently, filtering differed. Sequenced by immunoSEQ multiplex PCR; TCRdb stores in-frame clones only, minus some. The V and J calls and the clone size are those of that table, but D and trimming were determined from the DNA. The sample shows approximately 1,500,000 clones, 98% of them seen only once. This CDR3 comprises 16 residues. Trimming left V 3 bases short and J 0 bases short, with 15 bases between. Germline V gene lookup returns CDR1 KGHSH and CDR2 LQKENI. This TCR derives from a man aged 25-40 years in good health. What was sequenced was naive CD4+ T cells sorted from blood. Subset reported: CD45RA+ positively selected. The genes are TRBV18 and TRBJ2-7; D is possibly TRBD2 (5 bases). This chain's CDR3 is CASSPLGGSSSYEQYF. For the CDR3, the DNA is TGTGCCAGCTCACCGTTGGGCGGGTCGAGCTCCTACGAGCAGTACTTC.